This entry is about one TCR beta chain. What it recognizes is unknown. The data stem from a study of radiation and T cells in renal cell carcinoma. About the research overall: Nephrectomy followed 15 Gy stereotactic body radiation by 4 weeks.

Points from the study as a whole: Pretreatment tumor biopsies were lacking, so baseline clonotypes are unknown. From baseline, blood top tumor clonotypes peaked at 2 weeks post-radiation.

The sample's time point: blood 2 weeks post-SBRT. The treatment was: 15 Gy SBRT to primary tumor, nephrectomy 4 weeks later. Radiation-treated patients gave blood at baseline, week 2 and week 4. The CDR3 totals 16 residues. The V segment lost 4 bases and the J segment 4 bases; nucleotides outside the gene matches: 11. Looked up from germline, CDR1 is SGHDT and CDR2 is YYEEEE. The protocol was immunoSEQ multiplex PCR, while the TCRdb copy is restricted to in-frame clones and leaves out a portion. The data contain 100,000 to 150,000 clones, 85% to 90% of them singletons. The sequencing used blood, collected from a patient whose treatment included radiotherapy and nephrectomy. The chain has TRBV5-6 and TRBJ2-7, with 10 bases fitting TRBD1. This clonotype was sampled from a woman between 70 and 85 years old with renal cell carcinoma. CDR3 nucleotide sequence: TGTGCCAGCAGCCTGCTCTCGGACAGGGGGGGTTACGAGCAGTACTTC. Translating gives CASSLLSDRGGYEQYF.